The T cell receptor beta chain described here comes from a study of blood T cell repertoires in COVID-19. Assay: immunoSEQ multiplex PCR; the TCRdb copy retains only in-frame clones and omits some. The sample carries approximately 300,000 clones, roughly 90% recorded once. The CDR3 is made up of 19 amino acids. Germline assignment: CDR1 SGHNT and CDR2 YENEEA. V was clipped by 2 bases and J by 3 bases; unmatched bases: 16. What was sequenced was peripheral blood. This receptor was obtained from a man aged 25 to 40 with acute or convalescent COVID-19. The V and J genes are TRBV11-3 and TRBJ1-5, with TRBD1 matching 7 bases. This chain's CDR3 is CASSLQNTYRGRHNQPQHF. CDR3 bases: TGTGCCAGCAGCTTACAAAATACCTACAGGGGTCGACACAATCAGCCCCAGCATTTT.